The 23 T cell receptor beta chains below all came from one sample that was sequenced in a study of blood T cell repertoires in COVID-19 (TCRdb year 2020). Receptor libraries were prepared by the immunoSEQ multiplex PCR assay. TCRdb took over this immuneACCESS table, retaining in-frame rearrangements with V and J assigned. Such tables are incomplete; in checked studies, under half of the missing clones stem from an unresolved V gene, and the remainder is unexplained. The sample includes approximately 270,000 clones, with 80% to 85% observed a single time. 15% to 19% of the sample rests with the top ten. Sequencing was performed on peripheral blood. These receptors were taken from a person aged 65-85 years with COVID-19, enrolled during active disease.

The V and J genes are TRBV5-1 and TRBJ1-4; D unclear. V was cut by 4 bases and J by 7 bases, with 17 bases left in between. The germline gives CDR1 SGHRS, CDR2 YFSETQ. This CDR3 spans 15 amino acids. The CDR3 loop is CASSTSGGRSEKLFF. The CDR3 region has the DNA TGCGCCAGCAGCACTTCGGGAGGGAGGAGTGAAAAACTGTTTTTT. The variable domain in full, completed from reference TRBV5-1 and TRBJ1-4, reads KAGVTQTPRYLIKTRGQQVTLSCSPISGHRSVSWYQQTPGQGLQFLFEYFSETQRNKGNFPGRFSGRQFSNSRSEMNVSTLELGDSALYLCASSTSGGRSEKLFFGSGTQLSVL.

This chain links TRBV5-4 with TRBJ1-1, with no clear D. This CDR3 spans 13 amino acids. From germline, CDR1 is SGHNT and CDR2 YYREEE (reference sequence). V lost 5 bases, J lost 4 bases, and 12 bases lay in between. In DNA, the CDR3 is TGTGCCAGCAGTCCGATAGGAGTCACTGAAGCTTTCTTT. Translation gives CASSPIGVTEAFF.

V gene TRBV6-2 or TRBV6-3 combines with J gene TRBJ1-1, with 8 nucleotides matching TRBD1. Trimming cost V 4 bases and J 11 bases; bases outside gene matches: 9. The CDR3 runs to 13 residues. Per the germline V gene, CDR1 is MNHEY and CDR2 is SVGEGT. DNA for the CDR3: TGTGCCAGCAGTTCAGTAACAGGGGGACATGCTTTCTTT. Protein product: CASSSVTGGHAFF.

The chain is built from TRBV5-1 and TRBJ2-1, with TRBD2 identical over 8 bases. The CDR3 is made up of 19 amino acids. Germline V gene data show CDR1 as SGHRS and CDR2 as YFSETQ. With 1 base clipped from V and 6 bases from J, the junction kept 18 bases outside the gene matches. CDR3 DNA: TGCGCCAGCAGCTTGCGGGAGGGCCGATTTGGCAATAACGTCAATGAGCAGTTCTTC. The encoded protein is CASSLREGRFGNNVNEQFF. The entire variable domain, with the rest obtained from reference TRBV5-1 and TRBJ2-1, is as follows: KAGVTQTPRYLIKTRGQQVTLSCSPISGHRSVSWYQQTPGQGLQFLFEYFSETQRNKGNFPGRFSGRQFSNSRSEMNVSTLELGDSALYLCASSLREGRFGNNVNEQFFGPGTRLTVL.

J is TRBJ2-1 and V is TRBV4-2, with D hard to call. V dropped 3 bases and J dropped 0 bases, with 12 bases sitting between them. CDR1 is LGHNA and CDR2 is YNFKEQ in the germline V gene. This CDR3 has 16 amino acids. Here the CDR3 reads CASSHNPGSSYNEQFF. CDR3 bases: TGTGCCAGCAGCCATAACCCCGGTAGCTCCTACAATGAGCAGTTCTTC.

CDR3 bases: TGTGCCAGCAGTTTGGACAGCGTCTCTGGAAACACCATATATTTT. It is translated as CASSLDSVSGNTIYF. V and J are TRBV2 and TRBJ1-3; TRBD1 might be the D (6 bases). The CDR3 covers 15 residues. The germline V and J ends were trimmed by 5 bases and 0 bases, with 11 bases remaining between them. CDR1 is SNHLY, CDR2 FYNNEI, per germline.

The chain employs TRBV7-2 and TRBJ1-1; 8 bases map to TRBD1. V was clipped by 7 bases and J by 3 bases; unmatched bases: 19. There are 18 residues in the CDR3. CDR1 SGHTA and CDR2 FQGNSA come from the germline V gene. CDR3 in DNA: TGTGCCAGCAAGGACAGGGATCGGTTTTGGAAAGGGGACACTGAAGCTTTCTTT. Translated, it gives CASKDRDRFWKGDTEAFF.

The chain joins TRBV11-2 to TRBJ1-2; D call uncertain. V gave up 0 bases and J gave up 2 bases, with 10 bases separating them. The germline gives CDR1 SGHAT, CDR2 FQNNGV. This CDR3 contains 15 residues. CDR3 loop: CASSLDRGGNYGYTF. The CDR3 nucleotides read TGTGCCAGCAGCTTAGATCGGGGAGGGAACTATGGCTACACCTTC. Using reference TRBV11-2 and TRBJ1-2 for the parts outside the CDR3, the full variable domain is EAGVAQSPRYKIIEKRQSVAFWCNPISGHATLYWYQQILGQGPKLLIQFQNNGVVDDSQLPKDRFSAERLKGVDSTLKIQPAKLEDSAVYLCASSLDRGGNYGYTFGSGTRLTVV.

This clone was seen a handful of times. The chain recombines TRBV3-1 (or the pseudogene TRBV3-2) with TRBJ2-2; tentative D call: TRBD2 (5 bases). With 4 bases removed from V and 5 bases from J, the gap between germline ends came to 17 bases. There are 16 residues in the CDR3. In germline, CDR1 is LGHDT, CDR2 YNNKEL (reference sequence). DNA of the CDR3: TGTGCCAGCAGCCCTCCCCGGCGGGCACGAACCGGGGAGCTGTTTTTT. As protein: CASSPPRRARTGELFF.

V gene TRBV14 combines with J gene TRBJ2-5, with D maybe TRBD2 (5 bases). Trimming removed 5 bases from V and 4 bases from J, with 14 bases in between. The germline V gene has CDR1 SGHDN and CDR2 FVKESK. This CDR3 is 14 amino acids long. The CDR3 sequence: CASSFVGAGETQYF. The DNA for the CDR3 is TGTGCCAGCAGCTTTGTGGGAGCTGGAGAGACCCAGTACTTC.

This chain uses TRBV6-4 with TRBJ1-6; the D is unclear. The CDR3 runs to 13 residues. Germline CDR1 and CDR2: MRHNA and SNTAGT. V lost 4 bases, J lost 7 bases, and 8 bases lay in between. The CDR3 loop reads CASSVENNSPLHF. CDR3 sequence (DNA): TGTGCCAGCAGTGTCGAGAACAATTCACCCCTCCACTTT.

The J gene is TRBJ2-1, the V gene TRBV14; D remains ambiguous. Germline V gene sequence: CDR1 SGHDN, CDR2 FVKESK. V dropped 3 bases and J dropped 7 bases, with 4 bases sitting between them. The CDR3 is made up of 11 amino acids. The CDR3 sequence is CASSHQNEQFF. CDR3 DNA: TGTGCCAGCAGCCACCAAAATGAGCAGTTCTTC.

The chain has TRBV5-4 and TRBJ2-2; 9 positions agree with TRBD2. The CDR3 loop spans 15 amino acids. Trimming at V came to 4 bases and at J to 5 bases, leaving 6 bases not matched to a gene. The V gene's germline CDR1 is SGHNT and CDR2 YYREEE (reference sequence). The CDR3 coding sequence is TGTGCCAGCAGCCTAAGCGGGGGGTGGACCGGGGAGCTGTTTTTT. Protein: CASSLSGGWTGELFF.

J is TRBJ1-5 and V is TRBV5-6; D might be TRBD1 (5 bases). Germline CDR1 SGHDT, CDR2 YYEEEE. The CDR3 extends over 15 amino acids. V shed 2 bases and J shed 3 bases, with 12 bases lying between them. CDR3 sequence: CASSLRGRVNQPQHF. The CDR3 bases are TGTGCCAGCAGCTTACGGGGGAGGGTCAATCAGCCCCAGCATTTT.

This clone was observed at least ten times. The rearrangement joins TRBV5-1 to TRBJ2-1; 7 nucleotides line up with TRBD1. CDR1 is SGHRS and CDR2 is YFSETQ in the germline V gene. This CDR3 comprises 15 residues. The V segment lost 0 bases and the J segment 6 bases; nucleotides outside the gene matches: 6. CDR3 nucleotides: TGCGCCAGCAGCTTGGTCCAGGGGGTAAGCAATGAGCAGTTCTTC. Translated, it gives CASSLVQGVSNEQFF.

CDR3 loop: CATSRDPGNSGNTIYF. CDR3 coding DNA: TGTGCCACCAGCAGAGATCCGGGGAACTCTGGAAACACCATATATTTT. The chain has TRBV15 and TRBJ1-3; D is ambiguous. Per the germline V gene, CDR1 is LNHNV and CDR2 is YYDKDF (reference sequence). Trimming took off 0 bases at V and 0 bases at J, with 9 bases between the two ends. CDR3 length: 16 residues.

The chain recombines TRBV6-5 with TRBJ1-1, with D perhaps TRBD1 (5 bases). CDR1 is MNHEY, CDR2 SVGAGI, per germline. The CDR3 sequence is 15 residues long. V was shortened by 0 bases and J by 0 bases, with 8 bases between the two germline ends. The CDR3 region has the DNA TGTGCCAGCAGTTACTCGGCAGGGATGAACACTGAAGCTTTCTTT. It encodes CASSYSAGMNTEAFF.

This sequence joins TRBV2 and TRBJ2-4; no firm D call. The CDR3 has 11 amino acids. Per the germline V gene, CDR1 is SNHLY and CDR2 is FYNNEI. V lost 6 bases to trimming and J lost 7 bases, with 7 bases between them. The CDR3 sequence: CASRFSNIQYF. In DNA, the CDR3 is TGTGCCAGCAGGTTTTCGAACATTCAGTACTTC.

The V call is TRBV11-1, the J call TRBJ2-7, with a tentative D call TRBD1 (6 bases). CDR1 and CDR2 (germline): SGHAT, FQDESV (reference sequence). The CDR3 is made up of 16 amino acids. Trimming took off 5 bases at V and 0 bases at J, with 17 bases between the two ends. In DNA form, the CDR3 reads TGTGCCAGCAGCACCAGTCAGGGGCAGTTCTCCTACGAGCAGTACTTC. Its protein is CASSTSQGQFSYEQYF.

V usage is TRBV7-9 and J usage is TRBJ2-2, with D perhaps TRBD2 (5 bases). CDR3 size: 14 residues. Deletions cut 2 bases from V and 5 bases from J, with 9 bases between. The germline V gene encodes CDR1 SEHNR and CDR2 FQNEAQ (reference sequence). This chain's CDR3 is CASSLFEGTGELFF. CDR3 bases: TGTGCCAGCAGCTTATTCGAGGGAACCGGGGAGCTGTTTTTT.

V gene TRBV29-1 combines with J gene TRBJ1-1; 7 nucleotides match TRBD1. The CDR3 sequence is 12 residues long. Germline V gene lookup returns CDR1 SQVTM and CDR2 ANQGSEA. Trimming at V came to 7 bases and at J to 2 bases, leaving 4 bases not matched to a gene. The CDR3 bases are TGCAGCGCCGGACAGGATAACACTGAAGCTTTCTTT. Protein sequence: CSAGQDNTEAFF. Looking up the rest from reference TRBV29-1 and TRBJ1-1 gives the full variable domain: SAVISQKPSRDICQRGTSLTIQCQVDSQVTMMFWYRQQPGQSLTLIATANQGSEATYESGFVIDKFPISRPNLTFSTLTVSNMSPEDSSIYLCSAGQDNTEAFFGQGTRLTVV.

This clone turned up a few times. The rearrangement uses TRBV7-3 and TRBJ2-3; TRBD1 is a possible D gene (6 bases). The germline V gene has CDR1 SGHTA and CDR2 FQGTGA. V dropped 3 bases and J dropped 4 bases, with 14 bases sitting between them. This CDR3 comprises 15 residues. This chain's CDR3 is CASSLGNRAPDTQYF. The CDR3 bases are TGTGCCAGCAGCTTGGGTAACAGGGCCCCAGATACGCAGTATTTT.

The V call is TRBV3-1 (or the pseudogene TRBV3-2), the J call TRBJ1-6, with TRBD1 matching 7 bases. Losses at the gene ends were 2 bases for V and 10 bases for J; bases not matched to a gene: 8. There are 15 residues in the CDR3. The germline V gene encodes CDR1 LGHDT and CDR2 YNNKEL (reference sequence). DNA for the CDR3: TGTGCCAGCAGCCAAATGCGAACAGGGGACTCACCCCTCCACTTT. Translation: CASSQMRTGDSPLHF.